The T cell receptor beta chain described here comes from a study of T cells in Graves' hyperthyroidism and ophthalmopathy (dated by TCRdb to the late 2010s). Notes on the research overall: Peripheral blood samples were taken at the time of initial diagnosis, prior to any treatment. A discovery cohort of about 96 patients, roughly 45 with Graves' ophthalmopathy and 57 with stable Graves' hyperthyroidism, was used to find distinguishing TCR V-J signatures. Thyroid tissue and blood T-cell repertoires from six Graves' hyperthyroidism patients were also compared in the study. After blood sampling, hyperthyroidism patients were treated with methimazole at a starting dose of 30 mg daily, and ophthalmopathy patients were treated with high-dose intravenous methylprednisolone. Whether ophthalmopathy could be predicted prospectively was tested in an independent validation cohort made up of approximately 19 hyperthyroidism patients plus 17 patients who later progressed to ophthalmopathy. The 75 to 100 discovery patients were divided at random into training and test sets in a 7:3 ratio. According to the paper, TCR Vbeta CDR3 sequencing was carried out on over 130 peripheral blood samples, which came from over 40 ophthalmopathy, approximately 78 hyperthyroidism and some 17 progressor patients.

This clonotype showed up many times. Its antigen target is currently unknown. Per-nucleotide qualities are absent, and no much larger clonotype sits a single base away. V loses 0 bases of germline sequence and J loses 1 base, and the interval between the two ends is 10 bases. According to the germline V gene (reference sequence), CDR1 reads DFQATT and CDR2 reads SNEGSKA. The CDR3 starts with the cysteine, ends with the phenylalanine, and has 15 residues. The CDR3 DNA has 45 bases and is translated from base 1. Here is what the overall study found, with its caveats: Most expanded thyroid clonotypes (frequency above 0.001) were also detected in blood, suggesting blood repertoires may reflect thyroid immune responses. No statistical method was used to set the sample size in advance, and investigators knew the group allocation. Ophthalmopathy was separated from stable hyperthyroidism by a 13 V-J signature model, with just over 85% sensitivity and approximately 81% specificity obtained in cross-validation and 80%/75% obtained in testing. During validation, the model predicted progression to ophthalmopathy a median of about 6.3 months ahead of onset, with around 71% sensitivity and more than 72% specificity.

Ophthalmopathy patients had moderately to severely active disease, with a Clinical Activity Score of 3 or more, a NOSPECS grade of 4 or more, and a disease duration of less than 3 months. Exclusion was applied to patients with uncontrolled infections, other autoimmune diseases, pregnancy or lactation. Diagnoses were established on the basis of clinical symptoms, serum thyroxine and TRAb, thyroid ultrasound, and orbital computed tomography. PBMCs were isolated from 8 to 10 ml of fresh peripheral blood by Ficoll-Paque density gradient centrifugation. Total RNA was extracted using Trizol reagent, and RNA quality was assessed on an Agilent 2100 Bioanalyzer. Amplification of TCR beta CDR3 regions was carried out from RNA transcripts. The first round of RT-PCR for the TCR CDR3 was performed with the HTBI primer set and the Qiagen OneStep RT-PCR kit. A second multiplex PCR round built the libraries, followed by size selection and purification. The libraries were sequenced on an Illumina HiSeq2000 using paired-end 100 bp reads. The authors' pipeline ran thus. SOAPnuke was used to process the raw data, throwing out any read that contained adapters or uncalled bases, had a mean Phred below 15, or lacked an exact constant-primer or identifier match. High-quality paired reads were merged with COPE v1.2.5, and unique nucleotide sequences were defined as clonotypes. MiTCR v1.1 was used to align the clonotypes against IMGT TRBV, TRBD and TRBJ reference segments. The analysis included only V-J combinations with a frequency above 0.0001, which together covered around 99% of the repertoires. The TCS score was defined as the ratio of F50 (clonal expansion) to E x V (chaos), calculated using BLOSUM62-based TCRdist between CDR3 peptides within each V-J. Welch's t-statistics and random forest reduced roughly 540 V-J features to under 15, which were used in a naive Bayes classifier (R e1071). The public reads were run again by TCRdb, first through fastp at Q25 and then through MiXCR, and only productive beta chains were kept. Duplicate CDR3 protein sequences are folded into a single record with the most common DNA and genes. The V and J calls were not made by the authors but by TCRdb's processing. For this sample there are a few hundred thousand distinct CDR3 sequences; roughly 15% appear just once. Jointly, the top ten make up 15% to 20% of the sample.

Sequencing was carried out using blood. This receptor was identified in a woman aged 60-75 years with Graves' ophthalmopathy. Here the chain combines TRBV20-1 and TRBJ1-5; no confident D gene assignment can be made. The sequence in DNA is TGCAGTGCTAGAGATCCAGAAACCAGCAATCAGCCCCAGCATTTT. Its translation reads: CSARDPETSNQPQHF.